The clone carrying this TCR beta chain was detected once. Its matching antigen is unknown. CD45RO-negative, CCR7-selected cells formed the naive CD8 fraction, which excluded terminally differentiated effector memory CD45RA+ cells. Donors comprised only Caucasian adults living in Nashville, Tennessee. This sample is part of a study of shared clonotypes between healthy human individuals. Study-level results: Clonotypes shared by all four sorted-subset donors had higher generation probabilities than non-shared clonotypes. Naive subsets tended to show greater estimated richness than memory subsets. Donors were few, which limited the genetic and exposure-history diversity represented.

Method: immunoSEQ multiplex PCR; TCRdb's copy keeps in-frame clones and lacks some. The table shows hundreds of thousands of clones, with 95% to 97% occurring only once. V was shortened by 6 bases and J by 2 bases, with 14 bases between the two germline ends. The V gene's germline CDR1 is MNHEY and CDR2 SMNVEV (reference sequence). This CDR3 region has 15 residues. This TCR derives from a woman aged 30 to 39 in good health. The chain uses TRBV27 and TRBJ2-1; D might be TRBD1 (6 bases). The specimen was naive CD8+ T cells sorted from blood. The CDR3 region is CASSRRDTTYNEQFF. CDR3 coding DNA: TGTGCCAGCAGCCGCCGGGACACTACCTACAATGAGCAGTTCTTC.